This T cell receptor (beta chain) was documented in a study of cytomegalovirus exposure and HLA in healthy donors. Turning to the study itself: The 120 or so validation repertoires and the 666 first-cohort repertoires shared a platform, a later analysis reported. The study's findings and limits: The authors listed around 150 TCR beta chains as cytomegalovirus-associated.

Repertoires were generated with immunoSEQ multiplex PCR, while TCRdb's copy carries only in-frame clones and drops some. The repertoire holds 73,000 or so clones, around 94% seen once, with approximately 3% in the top ten. This CDR3 is built from 14 residues. The V gene's germline CDR1 is SGHRS and CDR2 YFSETQ. V lost 4 bases and J lost 2; bases outside the gene matches: 5. Points on this clone: Its target is not known.

The TCR sequence derives from a young woman in good health and CMV-seropositive. The chain has TRBV5-1 and TRBJ2-7; 8 positions agree with TRBD1. Sequenced material: PBMCs. CDR3: CASSPDRDPYEQYF. CDR3 DNA sequence: TGCGCCAGCAGCCCGGACAGGGATCCCTACGAGCAGTACTTC.